A single sample is the source of the 18 T cell receptor beta chains below, sequenced in a study of blood T cell repertoires in COVID-19. The method was immunoSEQ multiplex PCR; TCRdb's version includes in-frame clones alone and lacks a portion of them. Seen here are under 250,000 clones, around nine tenths observed once, and the top ten hold about 1.6%. The sequenced sample was peripheral blood. The source of these receptors is a woman aged 55-70 years who had recovered from COVID-19.

The chain links TRBV6-5 to TRBJ2-2, with D hard to call. This CDR3 is 15 amino acids long. Germline V gene data show CDR1 as MNHEY and CDR2 as SVGAGI. The V end lost 3 bases, the J end lost 1 base, and 9 bases lay between the germline ends. CDR3 region: CASSYGPLNTGELFF. CDR3 nucleotides: TGTGCCAGCAGTTATGGCCCCTTGAACACCGGGGAGCTGTTTTTT.

In this sample, this clone turned up once. This sequence joins TRBV7-6 and TRBJ2-3, with 9 bases fitting TRBD1. With V trimmed by 5 bases and J by 1 base, 4 bases remained unmatched. CDR1 and CDR2 (germline): SGHVS, FNYEAQ. This CDR3 spans 15 amino acids. The chain's CDR3 is CASSIRTGGTDTQYF. In DNA form, the CDR3 reads TGTGCCAGCAGCATTAGGACAGGGGGCACAGATACGCAGTATTTT.

This clone was detected only once. The CDR3 loop reads CASSFGQGSYEQYF. The CDR3 coding sequence is TGTGCCAGCAGCTTTGGACAGGGCAGCTACGAGCAGTACTTC. V gene TRBV5-5 combines with J gene TRBJ2-7; 8 bases map to TRBD1. This CDR3 region has 14 residues. V trimming: 2 bases; J trimming: 3 bases; junction bases outside the gene matches: 4. From germline, CDR1 is SGHKS and CDR2 YYEKEE (reference sequence).

This chain connects TRBV28 to TRBJ1-1; D not certain. The CDR3 runs to 14 residues. V was pared by 8 bases and J by 7 bases, with 20 bases between. CDR1 and CDR2 from the germline V gene are MDHEN and SYDVKM. CDR3 nucleotide sequence: TGTGCCAGCGTTTTGTCTGGGGAGCCCAGTGAAGCTTTCTTT. Translated, it gives CASVLSGEPSEAFF.

V gene TRBV19 combines with J gene TRBJ2-1; perhaps TRBD2 as D (6 bases). Germline CDR1 reads LNHDA; CDR2 reads SQIVND (reference sequence). Trimming removed 3 bases from V and 8 bases from J, with 8 bases in between. The CDR3 is 12 amino acids. CDR3 nucleotide sequence: TGTGCCAGTAGTATGGGGGGAGATGAGCAGTTCTTC. This encodes CASSMGGDEQFF.

CDR3 sequence: CASSVVVGESETQYF. The CDR3 nucleotides read TGTGCCAGCAGCGTAGTGGTCGGGGAAAGCGAGACCCAGTACTTC. V usage is TRBV9 and J usage is TRBJ2-5, with D maybe TRBD2 (5 bases). CDR1 is SGDLS and CDR2 is YYNGEE in the germline V gene. This CDR3 is 15 amino acids long. V was cut by 0 bases and J by 5 bases, with 14 bases left in between.

V gene TRBV6-5 combines with J gene TRBJ1-2; the D gene is possibly TRBD1 (6 bases). Germline CDR1 MNHEY, CDR2 SVGAGI. Trimming cost V 0 bases and J 7 bases, with 12 bases left between them. The CDR3 extends over 14 amino acids. CDR3 sequence (DNA): TGTGCCAGCAGTTACTCAGACAGGACCAGTGGCTACACCTTC. Its protein is CASSYSDRTSGYTF.

The rearrangement joins TRBV19 to TRBJ1-2, with 10 nucleotides matching TRBD1. This CDR3 is 15 amino acids long. Germline V gene data show CDR1 as LNHDA and CDR2 as SQIVND (reference sequence). The junction had 8 bases not matched to a gene; V was cut back by 5 bases and J by 5 bases. As DNA, the CDR3 is TGTGCCAGTAGTCCAATACGACAGGGGGCTTATGGCTACACCTTC. The encoded protein is CASSPIRQGAYGYTF.

The chain has TRBV10-3 and TRBJ2-5; TRBD1 aligns across 10 bases. The CDR3 contains 14 residues. Germline V CDR1 and CDR2: ENHRY, SYGVKD. Trimming removed 4 bases from V and 3 bases from J; junction bases left unmatched: 2. The CDR3 sequence is CAISGDRGEETQYF. The CDR3 DNA is TGTGCCATCAGTGGGGACAGGGGAGAAGAGACCCAGTACTTC.

V gene TRBV5-1 combines with J gene TRBJ1-2, with TRBD1 identical over 10 bases. Germline trimming cut 4 bases from V and 8 bases from J; bases unmatched to any gene: 8. CDR1 and CDR2 from the germline V gene are SGHRS and YFSETQ. The CDR3 loop spans 14 amino acids. CDR3 residues: CASSPGDRGNGYTF. The CDR3 DNA follows: TGCGCCAGCAGCCCGGGGGACAGGGGTAACGGCTACACCTTC.

This clone was detected only a few times. J is TRBJ2-3 and V is TRBV11-2; TRBD2 is a possible D gene (7 bases). The CDR3 length is 16 residues. Per germline, CDR1 SGHAT and CDR2 FQNNGV. V lost 6 bases, J lost 4 bases, and 20 bases lay in between. The CDR3 sequence is CASSTRGGPGSDTQYF. DNA for the CDR3: TGTGCCAGCAGTACGAGGGGGGGGCCCGGGTCAGATACGCAGTATTTT. Filled out from reference TRBV11-2 and TRBJ2-3, the complete variable domain reads EAGVAQSPRYKIIEKRQSVAFWCNPISGHATLYWYQQILGQGPKLLIQFQNNGVVDDSQLPKDRFSAERLKGVDSTLKIQPAKLEDSAVYLCASSTRGGPGSDTQYFGPGTRLTVL.

The chain has TRBV5-1 and TRBJ1-4; no firm D call. Looked up from germline, CDR1 is SGHRS and CDR2 is YFSETQ. V gave up 0 bases and J gave up 0 bases, with 9 bases separating them. The CDR3 runs 16 residues. CDR3 sequence: CASSLGALPTNEKLFF. For the CDR3, the DNA is TGCGCCAGCAGCTTGGGCGCCCTCCCAACTAATGAAAAACTGTTTTTT.

The genes are TRBV13 and TRBJ1-1; 7 bases line up with TRBD1. Germline values: CDR1 PRHDT, CDR2 FYEKMQ (reference sequence). The CDR3 spans 16 residues. V dropped 1 base and J dropped 4; count of bases not matched to a gene: 9. CDR3 DNA sequence: TGTGCCAGCAGCTTAGACAGGGGTACTCTCTCCACTGAAGCTTTCTTT. This translates into CASSLDRGTLSTEAFF.

The gene calls are TRBV15 and TRBJ2-7; 15 nucleotides match TRBD2. This CDR3 region has 19 residues. CDR1 and CDR2 (germline): LNHNV, YYDKDF (reference sequence). J lost 6 bases, V lost 3 bases, and 15 bases had no gene match. In DNA form, the CDR3 reads TGTGCCACCAGCAGCGATTTGGGACTAGCGGGGGGCTACTGGTTCGAGCAGTACTTC. Translated, it gives CATSSDLGLAGGYWFEQYF.

The chain employs TRBV7-2 and TRBJ2-7; D remains unclear. Trimming removed 0 bases from V and 3 bases from J, with 12 bases in between. The germline gives CDR1 SGHTA, CDR2 FQGNSA. The CDR3 has 15 amino acids. The chain's CDR3 is CASSLAGTWNYEQYF. The CDR3 DNA sequence: TGTGCCAGCAGCTTAGCGGGCACATGGAACTACGAGCAGTACTTC.

The chain couples TRBV18 to TRBJ2-6; 8 bases fit TRBD2. The length of the CDR3 is 16 residues. V shed 6 bases, J shed 0 bases, and the junction held 4 bases outside the gene matches. From germline, CDR1 is KGHSH and CDR2 LQKENI. The CDR3 is CASSRGGSSGANVLTF. DNA of the CDR3: TGTGCCAGCTCCCGGGGGGGTTCCTCTGGGGCCAACGTCCTGACTTTC.

This chain connects TRBV10-2 to TRBJ1-5; D unclear. V was shortened by 2 bases and J by 2 bases, with 22 bases between the two germline ends. This CDR3 has 19 residues. Germline loops: CDR1 WSHSY, CDR2 SAAADI. The CDR3 coding sequence is TGCGCCAGCAGTGAGGCCGGGATGCCCCGGGAGGCTGGCAATCAGCCCCAGCATTTT. This sequence encodes CASSEAGMPREAGNQPQHF.

The chain employs TRBV29-1 and TRBJ1-2; 8 bases fit TRBD1. CDR1 and CDR2 (germline): SQVTM, ANQGSEA. The CDR3 length is 12 residues. V gave up 7 bases and J gave up 6 bases; unmatched junction bases: 7. The CDR3 DNA is TGCAGCGCTAGGGACAGGAGTAATGGCTACACCTTC. Amino acid sequence: CSARDRSNGYTF.